Detailed here is one T cell receptor beta chain. Antigen unknown. The record originates from a study of T-cell memory formation after mild COVID-19. Germline V lookup: CDR1 SNHLY, CDR2 FYNNEI. Deletions cut 3 bases from V and 8 bases from J, with 10 bases between. CDR3 size: 12 residues. General observations from the study: The appearance of some responding clones in pre-infection memory suggested that cross-reactive memory joined. Researchers report contracting CD4+ clones mostly in CM and EM, with CD8+ clones in EMRA.

One entry per CDR3 protein, called by TCRdb with MiXCR from the 5' RACE reads. This table holds approximately 210,000 distinct CDR3 sequences, about 27% found once. What was sequenced was PBMCs or a T cell subset sorted from them (not recorded which). This TCR was recovered from an adult woman who had mild COVID-19 (a few samples of this study predate the infection). Cell type and time point are not known. The chain links TRBV2 to TRBJ1-2; no definite D call. The CDR3 sequence: CASSDWADGYTF. The CDR3 DNA sequence: TGTGCCAGCAGTGATTGGGCAGACGGCTACACCTTC.